These T cell receptor beta chains were read from a single sample in a study of early T cells in non-severe SARS-CoV-2 infection. From the 5' RACE reads, TCRdb called clonotypes with MiXCR, one entry per CDR3 protein. The sample gives about 63,000 distinct CDR3 sequences, 10% to 15% of which show up once; around 4.5% is in the top ten. The sequenced material came from whole blood. The receptors here all came from an adult who was a healthcare worker with PCR-confirmed SARS-CoV-2 infection or an uninfected control (not recorded which). The CDR3 runs from the conserved cysteine through the conserved F or W. The order of the fields is J gene, clone size, V gene, D gene, CDR3 protein. D genes are given only for firm matches. Rows give clone size only sometimes, using once, few, many, or a class for an expanded clone.

J gene: TRBJ1-1
clone size: many
V gene: TRBV5-5
D gene: NA
CDR3 protein: CASSLVMNTEAFF

J gene: TRBJ2-7
clone size: many
V gene: TRBV30
D gene: NA
CDR3 protein: CAWSVRRYEQYF

J gene: TRBJ1-1
clone size: NA
V gene: TRBV9
D gene: NA
CDR3 protein: CASSRGQGSLNTEAFF

J gene: TRBJ2-5
clone size: few
V gene: TRBV12-3/TRBV12-4
D gene: NA
CDR3 protein: CASRARFRNQETQYF

J gene: TRBJ1-1
clone size: few
V gene: TRBV18
D gene: NA
CDR3 protein: CASSPPTGQYTEAFF

J gene: TRBJ2-3
clone size: many
V gene: TRBV9
D gene: TRBD1
CDR3 protein: CASSPPGQGTDTQYF

J gene: TRBJ2-2
clone size: NA
V gene: TRBV10-3
D gene: NA
CDR3 protein: CAISEFGTLTTGELFF

J gene: TRBJ1-1
clone size: many
V gene: TRBV7-9
D gene: NA
CDR3 protein: CASSRTPGEPFF

J gene: TRBJ1-2
clone size: many
V gene: TRBV4-3
D gene: TRBD1
CDR3 protein: CASSRGTGGNYGYTF

J gene: TRBJ2-7
clone size: many
V gene: TRBV9
D gene: TRBD1
CDR3 protein: CASSVGDSRYEQYF

J gene: TRBJ1-1
clone size: few
V gene: TRBV2
D gene: TRBD1
CDR3 protein: CASRDRQGGDEAFF

J gene: TRBJ2-7
clone size: many
V gene: TRBV4-3
D gene: TRBD1
CDR3 protein: CASSWTGGGEQYF

J gene: TRBJ2-1
clone size: few
V gene: TRBV5-5
D gene: TRBD2
CDR3 protein: CASSPTLAGGYNEQFF

J gene: TRBJ2-3
clone size: many
V gene: TRBV11-2
D gene: NA
CDR3 protein: CASSLLSVDTQYF

J gene: TRBJ2-7
clone size: few
V gene: TRBV7-9
D gene: TRBD1
CDR3 protein: CASSLGDRDYEQYF

J gene: TRBJ2-2
clone size: many
V gene: TRBV7-6
D gene: TRBD1
CDR3 protein: CASSPGQGRPGELFF

J gene: TRBJ2-2
clone size: many
V gene: TRBV27
D gene: NA
CDR3 protein: CASSLYGGRQGRTGELFF

J gene: TRBJ2-5
clone size: many
V gene: TRBV12-3/TRBV12-4
D gene: NA
CDR3 protein: CASSLNGETQYF

J gene: TRBJ2-7
clone size: many
V gene: TRBV19
D gene: NA
CDR3 protein: CASSEGPYEQYF

J gene: TRBJ1-2
clone size: many
V gene: TRBV29-1
D gene: NA
CDR3 protein: CSVGEGSQNYGYTF

J gene: TRBJ1-1
clone size: few
V gene: TRBV18
D gene: TRBD1
CDR3 protein: CASSPPSGQGVIEAFF

J gene: TRBJ2-1
clone size: many
V gene: TRBV7-9
D gene: TRBD1
CDR3 protein: CASSLAPPWTGINNEQFF

J gene: TRBJ2-1
clone size: many
V gene: TRBV7-6
D gene: TRBD2
CDR3 protein: CASSPPGLAGKFF

J gene: TRBJ1-1
clone size: many
V gene: TRBV12-3/TRBV12-4
D gene: NA
CDR3 protein: CASSTTVGAFF

J gene: TRBJ1-6
clone size: few
V gene: TRBV7-2
D gene: TRBD1
CDR3 protein: CASSSQGEWSPLHF

J gene: TRBJ2-4
clone size: few
V gene: TRBV20-1
D gene: TRBD1
CDR3 protein: CSARPPGQGTKNIQYF

J gene: TRBJ2-2
clone size: many
V gene: TRBV7-6
D gene: NA
CDR3 protein: CASSLGGTGELFF

J gene: TRBJ2-7
clone size: NA
V gene: TRBV29-1
D gene: TRBD1
CDR3 protein: CSVEDGDRPHEQYF

J gene: TRBJ2-7
clone size: many
V gene: TRBV3-1
D gene: NA
CDR3 protein: CASSQGRTASYEQYF

J gene: TRBJ1-1
clone size: few
V gene: TRBV28
D gene: NA
CDR3 protein: CASSWQGNTEAFF

J gene: TRBJ1-5
clone size: medium-sized
V gene: TRBV12-3/TRBV12-4
D gene: NA
CDR3 protein: CASSLGGLADQPQHF

J gene: TRBJ1-1
clone size: few
V gene: TRBV12-3/TRBV12-4
D gene: NA
CDR3 protein: CASSFHVTEAFF

J gene: TRBJ2-1
clone size: many
V gene: TRBV6-1
D gene: TRBD2
CDR3 protein: CASSEISSGGISSYNEQFF

J gene: TRBJ2-3
clone size: few
V gene: TRBV20-1
D gene: NA
CDR3 protein: CSARRPLTNPDTQYF

J gene: TRBJ2-2
clone size: many
V gene: TRBV12-3/TRBV12-4
D gene: TRBD1
CDR3 protein: CASSPGGWRELFF

J gene: TRBJ1-2
clone size: few
V gene: TRBV30
D gene: TRBD1
CDR3 protein: CAWRASRDSYGYTF

J gene: TRBJ2-1
clone size: medium-sized
V gene: TRBV20-1
D gene: TRBD1
CDR3 protein: CSARDLTGGLYEQFF

J gene: TRBJ1-2
clone size: NA
V gene: TRBV6-6
D gene: NA
CDR3 protein: CASSYSSDKYGYTF

J gene: TRBJ2-3
clone size: many
V gene: TRBV7-9
D gene: TRBD1
CDR3 protein: CASSLAGIPDREYF

J gene: TRBJ1-2
clone size: many
V gene: TRBV29-1
D gene: TRBD1
CDR3 protein: CSVGDQDRDFGYTF

J gene: TRBJ1-2
clone size: many
V gene: TRBV4-3
D gene: NA
CDR3 protein: CASSQTIRGHYGYTF

J gene: TRBJ1-6
clone size: many
V gene: TRBV27
D gene: NA
CDR3 protein: CASSSGEAPSSYNSPLHF

J gene: TRBJ1-2
clone size: NA
V gene: TRBV10-2
D gene: TRBD1
CDR3 protein: CASSESTGVYGYTF

J gene: TRBJ2-3
clone size: many
V gene: TRBV21-1
D gene: NA
CDR3 protein: CASSKAPANRRHRTDTQYF